This T cell receptor (beta chain) stems from a study of graft-versus-host responses after intestinal transplantation. Broader study findings: Some patients had graft-donor T cell macrochimerism, and their allografts showed high graft-versus-host to host-versus-graft clonal ratios.

The V gene lost 5 bases and the J gene lost 3 bases, with 7 bases spanning the gap. The CDR3 spans 13 residues. Germline V gene lookup returns CDR1 MNHEY and CDR2 SVGAGI. In the case of this clone: The antigen is not known.

Libraries were prepared by immunoSEQ multiplex PCR; TCRdb keeps only in-frame clonotypes and omits some of them. The table shows 75,000 to 100,000 clones, with roughly 91% occurring only once. This chain joins TRBV6-5 and TRBJ1-4, with D unclear. Here the sequenced sample was unstimulated CD8+ T cells sorted from spleen or lymph node cells, taken before intestinal transplant. The TCR comes from a human donor who received an intestinal transplant. CDR3 nucleotides: TGTGCCAGCAGTAGCGTACCTAATGAAAAACTGTTTTTT. This translates into CASSSVPNEKLFF.